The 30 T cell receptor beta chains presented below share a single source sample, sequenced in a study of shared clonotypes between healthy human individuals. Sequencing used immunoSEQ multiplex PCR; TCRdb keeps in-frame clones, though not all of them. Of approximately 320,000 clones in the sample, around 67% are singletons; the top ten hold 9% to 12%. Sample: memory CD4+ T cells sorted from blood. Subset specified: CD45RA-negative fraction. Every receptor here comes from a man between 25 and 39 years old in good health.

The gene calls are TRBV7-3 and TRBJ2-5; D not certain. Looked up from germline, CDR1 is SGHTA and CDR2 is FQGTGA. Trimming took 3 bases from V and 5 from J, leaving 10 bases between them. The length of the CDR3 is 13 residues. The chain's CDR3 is CASSLSALETQYF. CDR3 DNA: TGTGCCAGCAGCTTGTCGGCCCTCGAGACCCAGTACTTC.

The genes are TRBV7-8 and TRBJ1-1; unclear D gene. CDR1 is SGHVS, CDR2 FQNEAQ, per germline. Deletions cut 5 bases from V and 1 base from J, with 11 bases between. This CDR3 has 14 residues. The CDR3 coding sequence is TGTGCCAGCAGCGCCCGGACGGGGAACACTGAAGCTTTCTTT. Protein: CASSARTGNTEAFF.

The CDR3 spells CASRKAGVHNEQFF. Here the CDR3 DNA reads TGTGCCAGTAGGAAGGCGGGAGTACACAATGAGCAGTTCTTC. V usage is TRBV19 and J usage is TRBJ2-1; 7 positions match TRBD2. After removal of 6 bases from V and 5 bases from J, the junction contained 7 bases not matched to a gene. The CDR3 contains 14 residues. Germline V gene sequence: CDR1 LNHDA, CDR2 SQIVND (reference sequence).

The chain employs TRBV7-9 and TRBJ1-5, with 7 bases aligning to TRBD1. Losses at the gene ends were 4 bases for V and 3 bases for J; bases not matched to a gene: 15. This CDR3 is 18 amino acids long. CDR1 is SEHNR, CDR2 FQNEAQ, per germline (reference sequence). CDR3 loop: CASSSTLNPGQFNQPQHF. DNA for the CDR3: TGTGCCAGCAGCTCCACCCTGAATCCGGGACAGTTCAATCAGCCCCAGCATTTT.

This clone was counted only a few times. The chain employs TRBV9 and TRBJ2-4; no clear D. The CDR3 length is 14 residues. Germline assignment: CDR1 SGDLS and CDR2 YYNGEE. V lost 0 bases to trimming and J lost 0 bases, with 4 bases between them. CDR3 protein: CASSVGGAKNIQYF. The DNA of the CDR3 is TGTGCCAGCAGCGTAGGTGGAGCCAAAAACATTCAGTACTTC.

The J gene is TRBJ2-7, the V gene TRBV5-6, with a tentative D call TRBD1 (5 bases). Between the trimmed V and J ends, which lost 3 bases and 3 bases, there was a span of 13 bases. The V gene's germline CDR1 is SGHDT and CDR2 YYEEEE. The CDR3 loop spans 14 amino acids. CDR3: CASSWAGNLYEQYF. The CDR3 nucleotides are TGTGCCAGCAGCTGGGCAGGGAACCTCTACGAGCAGTACTTC.

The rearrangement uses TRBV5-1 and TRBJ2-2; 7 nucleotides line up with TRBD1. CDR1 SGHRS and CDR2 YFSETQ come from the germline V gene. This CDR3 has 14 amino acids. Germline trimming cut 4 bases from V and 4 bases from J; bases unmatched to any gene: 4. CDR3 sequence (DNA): TGCGCCAGCAGCAAACAGGGGTCCACCGGGGAGCTGTTTTTT. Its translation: CASSKQGSTGELFF.

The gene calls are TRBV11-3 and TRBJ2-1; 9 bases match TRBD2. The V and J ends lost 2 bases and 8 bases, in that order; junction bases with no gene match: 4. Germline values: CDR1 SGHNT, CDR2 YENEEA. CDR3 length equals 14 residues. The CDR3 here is CASSLNSGSDEQFF. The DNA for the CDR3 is TGTGCCAGCAGCTTAAATAGCGGGAGTGATGAGCAGTTCTTC. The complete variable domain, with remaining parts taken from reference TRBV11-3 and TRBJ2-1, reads EAGVVQSPRYKIIEKKQPVAFWCNPISGHNTLYWYLQNLGQGPELLIRYENEEAVDDSQLPKDRFSAERLKGVDSTLKIQPAELGDSAVYLCASSLNSGSDEQFFGPGTRLTVL.

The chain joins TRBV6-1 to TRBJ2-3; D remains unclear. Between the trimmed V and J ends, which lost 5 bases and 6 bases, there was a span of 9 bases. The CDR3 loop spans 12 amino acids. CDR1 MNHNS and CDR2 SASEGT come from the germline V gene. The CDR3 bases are TGTGCCAGCAGTCCACTCTGGGATACGCAGTATTTT. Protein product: CASSPLWDTQYF.

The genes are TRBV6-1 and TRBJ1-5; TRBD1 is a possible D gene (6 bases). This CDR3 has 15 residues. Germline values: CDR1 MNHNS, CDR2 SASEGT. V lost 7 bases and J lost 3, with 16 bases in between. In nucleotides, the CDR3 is TGTGCCAGCAACCTAGGCAGGGGCGCCAATCAGCCCCAGCATTTT. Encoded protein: CASNLGRGANQPQHF.

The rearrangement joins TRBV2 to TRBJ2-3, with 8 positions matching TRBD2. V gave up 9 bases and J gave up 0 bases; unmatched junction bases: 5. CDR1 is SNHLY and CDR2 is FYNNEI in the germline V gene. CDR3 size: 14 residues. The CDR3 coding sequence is TGTGCCAGTCGACTAGCGCCAAGCACAGATACGCAGTATTTT. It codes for CASRLAPSTDTQYF.

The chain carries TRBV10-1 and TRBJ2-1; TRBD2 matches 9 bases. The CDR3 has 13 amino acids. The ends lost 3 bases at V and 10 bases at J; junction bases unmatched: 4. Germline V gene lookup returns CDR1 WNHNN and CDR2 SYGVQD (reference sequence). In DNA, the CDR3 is TGCGCCAGCAGTGAACTGCGGGAGGGAGAGCAGTTCTTC. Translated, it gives CASSELREGEQFF.

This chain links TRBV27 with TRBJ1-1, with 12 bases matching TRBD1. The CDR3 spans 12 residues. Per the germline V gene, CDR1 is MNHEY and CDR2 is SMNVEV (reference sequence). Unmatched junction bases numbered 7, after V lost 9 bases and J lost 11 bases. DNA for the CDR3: TGTGCCAGTTACGGGACAGGGGGCAGGGCTTTCTTT. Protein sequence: CASYGTGGRAFF.

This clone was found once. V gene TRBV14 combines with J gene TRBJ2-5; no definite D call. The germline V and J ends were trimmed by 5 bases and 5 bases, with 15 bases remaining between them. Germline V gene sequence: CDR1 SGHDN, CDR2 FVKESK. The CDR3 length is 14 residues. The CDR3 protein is CASSDDFLRETQYF. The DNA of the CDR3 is TGTGCCAGCAGCGACGACTTCCTGCGGGAGACCCAGTACTTC.

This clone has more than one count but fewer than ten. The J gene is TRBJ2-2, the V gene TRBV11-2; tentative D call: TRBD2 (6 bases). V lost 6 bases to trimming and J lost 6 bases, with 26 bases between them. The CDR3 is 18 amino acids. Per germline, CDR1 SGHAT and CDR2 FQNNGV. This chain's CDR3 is CASSPYPQVGGKPGELFF. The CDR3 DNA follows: TGTGCCAGCAGTCCTTATCCCCAGGTTGGAGGGAAACCCGGGGAGCTGTTTTTT.

CDR3 sequence reads: CASSLGPQGEKLFF. In nucleotides, the CDR3 is TGTGCCAGCAGCTTAGGTCCCCAGGGGGAAAAACTGTTTTTT. The chain uses TRBV7-2 and TRBJ1-4, with D tentatively TRBD1 (6 bases). This CDR3 is 14 amino acids long. The germline V gene encodes CDR1 SGHTA and CDR2 FQGNSA. V lost 1 base to trimming and J lost 8 bases, with 11 bases between them.

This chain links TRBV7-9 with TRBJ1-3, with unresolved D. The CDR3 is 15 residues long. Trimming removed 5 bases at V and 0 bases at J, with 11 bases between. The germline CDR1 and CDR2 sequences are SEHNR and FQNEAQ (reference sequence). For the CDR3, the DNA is TGTGCCAGCAGCCGCCGAGTCACCTCTGGAAACACCATATATTTT. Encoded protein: CASSRRVTSGNTIYF.

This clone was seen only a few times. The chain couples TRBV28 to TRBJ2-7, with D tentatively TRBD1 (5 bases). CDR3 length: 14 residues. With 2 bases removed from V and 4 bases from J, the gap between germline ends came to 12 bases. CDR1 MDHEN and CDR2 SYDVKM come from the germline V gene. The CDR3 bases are TGTGCCAGCAGTTTAAGCCGTACAGGATACGAGCAGTACTTC. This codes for CASSLSRTGYEQYF.

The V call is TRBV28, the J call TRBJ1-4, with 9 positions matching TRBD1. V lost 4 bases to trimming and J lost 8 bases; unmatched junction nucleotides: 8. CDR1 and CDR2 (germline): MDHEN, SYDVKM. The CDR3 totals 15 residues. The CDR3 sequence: CASSSAGTGYEKLFF. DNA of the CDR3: TGTGCCAGCAGTTCAGCCGGGACAGGGTACGAAAAACTGTTTTTT.

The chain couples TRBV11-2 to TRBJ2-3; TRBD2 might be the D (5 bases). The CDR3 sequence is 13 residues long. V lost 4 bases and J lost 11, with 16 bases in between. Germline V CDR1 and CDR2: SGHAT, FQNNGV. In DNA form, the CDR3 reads TGTGCCAGCAGCTCCACCACGGGGTATTGGCAGTATTTT. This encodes CASSSTTGYWQYF.

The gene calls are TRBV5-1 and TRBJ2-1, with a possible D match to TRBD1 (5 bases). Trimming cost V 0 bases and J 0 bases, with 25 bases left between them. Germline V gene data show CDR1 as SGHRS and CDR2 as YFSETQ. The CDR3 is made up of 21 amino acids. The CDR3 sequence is CASSLGRVRTQSESSYNEQFF. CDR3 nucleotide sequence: TGCGCCAGCAGCTTGGGAAGGGTTCGGACACAGAGTGAAAGCTCCTACAATGAGCAGTTCTTC.

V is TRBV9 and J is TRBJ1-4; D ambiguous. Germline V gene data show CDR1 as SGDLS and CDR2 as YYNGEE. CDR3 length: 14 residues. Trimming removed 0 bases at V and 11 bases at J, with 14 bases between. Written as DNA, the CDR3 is TGTGCCAGCAGCGTAGGGGTTGATAAGGAGAAACTGTTTTTT. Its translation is CASSVGVDKEKLFF.

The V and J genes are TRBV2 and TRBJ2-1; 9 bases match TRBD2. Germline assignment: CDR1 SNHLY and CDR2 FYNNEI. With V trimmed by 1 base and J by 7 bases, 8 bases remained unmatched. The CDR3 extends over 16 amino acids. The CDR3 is CASSEGLGAGGNEQFF. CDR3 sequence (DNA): TGTGCCAGCAGTGAAGGACTAGGCGCGGGAGGGAATGAGCAGTTCTTC.

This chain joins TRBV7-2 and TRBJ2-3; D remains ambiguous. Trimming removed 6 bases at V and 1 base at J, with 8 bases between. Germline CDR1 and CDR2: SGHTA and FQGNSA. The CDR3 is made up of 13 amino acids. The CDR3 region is CASRPGGTDTQYF. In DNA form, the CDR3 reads TGTGCCAGCAGACCTGGGGGCACAGATACGCAGTATTTT.

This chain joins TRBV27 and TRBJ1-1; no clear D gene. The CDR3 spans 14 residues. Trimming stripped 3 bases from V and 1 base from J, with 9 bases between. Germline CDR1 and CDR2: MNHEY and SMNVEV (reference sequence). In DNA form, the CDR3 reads TGTGCCAGCAGTTTGGGTCGGGGGAACACTGAAGCTTTCTTT. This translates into CASSLGRGNTEAFF.

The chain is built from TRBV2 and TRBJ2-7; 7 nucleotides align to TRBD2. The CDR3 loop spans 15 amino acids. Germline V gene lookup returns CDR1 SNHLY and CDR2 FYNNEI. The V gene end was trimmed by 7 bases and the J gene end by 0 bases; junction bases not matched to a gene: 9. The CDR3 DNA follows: TGTGCCAGCAATCTCATCAGCGGGGCCTCCTACGAGCAGTACTTC. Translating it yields CASNLISGASYEQYF.

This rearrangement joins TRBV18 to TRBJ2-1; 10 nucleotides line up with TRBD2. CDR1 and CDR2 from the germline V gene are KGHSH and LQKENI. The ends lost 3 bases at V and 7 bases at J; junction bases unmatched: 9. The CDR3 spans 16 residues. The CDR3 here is CASSPQLAGAGNEQFF. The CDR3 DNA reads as TGTGCCAGCTCACCCCAGCTAGCGGGAGCAGGTAATGAGCAGTTCTTC.

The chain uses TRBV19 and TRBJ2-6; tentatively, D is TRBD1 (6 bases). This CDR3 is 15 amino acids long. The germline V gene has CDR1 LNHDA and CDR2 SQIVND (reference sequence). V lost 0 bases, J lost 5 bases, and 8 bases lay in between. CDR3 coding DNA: TGTGCCAGTAGTATAGAGGGGGCCAGGGCCAACGTCCTGACTTTC. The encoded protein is CASSIEGARANVLTF.

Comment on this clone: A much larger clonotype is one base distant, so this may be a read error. In DNA, the CDR3 is TGTGCCAGCAGCTTAGACAGGAACACTGAAGCTTTCTTT. The encoded protein is CASSLDRNTEAFF. This rearrangement joins TRBV7-2 to TRBJ1-1; D gene ambiguous. Deletions cut 1 base from V and 1 base from J, with 4 bases between. Germline V gene data show CDR1 as SGHTA and CDR2 as FQGNSA. The CDR3 is made up of 13 amino acids.

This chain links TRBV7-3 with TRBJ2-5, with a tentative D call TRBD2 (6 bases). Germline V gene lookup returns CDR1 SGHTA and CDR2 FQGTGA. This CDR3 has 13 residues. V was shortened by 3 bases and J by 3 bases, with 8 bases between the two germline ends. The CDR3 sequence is CASSFSGEETQYF. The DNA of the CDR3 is TGTGCCAGCAGCTTCTCGGGGGAAGAGACCCAGTACTTC.